These T cell receptor beta chains were read from a single sample in a study of blood T cell repertoires in COVID-19. Data came from immunoSEQ multiplex PCR; TCRdb stores just in-frame clones and leaves some out. The sample lists approximately 250,000 clones, about 86% occurring once. Material: peripheral blood. All receptors derive from a woman in her 70s with COVID-19, enrolled during active disease. Each CDR3 is given with its conserved first and last residue. A D gene is named only where the DNA matches it firmly. Part of the rows lack a size; the others show once, few, many or a class for expanded clones.

>TRBV5-1|NA|NA|TRBJ1-1
CASSLRQGNTEAFF
TGCGCCAGCAGCTTGAGGCAGGGGAACACTGAAGCTTTCTTT
>TRBV19|TRBD1|NA|TRBJ1-2
CASSNRDRGPGGGYTF
TGTGCCAGTAGTAACCGGGACAGGGGGCCCGGTGGGGGCTACACCTTC
>TRBV4-3|TRBD1|NA|TRBJ1-1
CASSQDSQGYTEAFF
TGCGCCAGCAGCCAAGATTCACAGGGGTACACTGAAGCTTTCTTT
>TRBV5-1|NA|NA|TRBJ2-7
CASSSGYEQYF
TGCGCCAGCAGCTCGGGCTACGAGCAGTACTTC
>TRBV5-1|NA|NA|TRBJ1-1
CASSSQVVNTEAFF
TGCGCCAGCAGCTCCCAGGTAGTCAACACTGAAGCTTTCTTT
>TRBV28|TRBD1|NA|TRBJ1-2
CASSLHAGGEYTF
TGTGCCAGCAGTTTACACGCAGGGGGCGAATACACCTTC
>TRBV5-8|TRBD1|NA|TRBJ2-1
CASSLHRGREQFF
TGTGCCAGCAGCCTTCACAGGGGGAGGGAGCAGTTCTTC
>TRBV19|TRBD1|NA|TRBJ1-2
CASSDSGTGDYGYTF
TGTGCCAGTAGTGACTCCGGGACAGGGGACTATGGCTACACCTTC
>TRBV6-2/TRBV6-3|NA|NA|TRBJ1-1
CASSSLAEAFF
TGTGCCAGCAGTTCCCTAGCTGAAGCTTTCTTT
>TRBV28|TRBD2|NA|TRBJ2-7
CASSWTSVNEQYF
TGTGCCAGCAGTTGGACTAGCGTAAACGAGCAGTACTTC
>TRBV6-1|TRBD2|few|TRBJ2-1
CASRIAGGLNEQFF
TGTGCCAGCAGAATAGCGGGGGGCTTGAATGAGCAGTTCTTC
>TRBV10-3|NA|NA|TRBJ1-1
CAISESWGGRQMNTEAFF
TGTGCCATCAGTGAGTCATGGGGGGGCCGGCAAATGAACACTGAAGCTTTCTTT
>TRBV6-5|NA|NA|TRBJ2-1
CASSYSIGGASTVF
TGTGCCAGCAGTTACTCGATAGGAGGGGCTTCGACGGTCTTC
>TRBV6-5|NA|NA|TRBJ2-1
CASGAGSFEQFF
TGTGCCAGCGGGGCAGGGTCGTTCGAGCAGTTCTTC
>TRBV5-6|TRBD1|NA|TRBJ1-4
CASSLARQGEGLFF
TGTGCCAGCAGCTTGGCAAGACAGGGAGAGGGACTGTTTTTT
>TRBV11-2|TRBD1|NA|TRBJ2-5
CASSPRQGAEETQYF
TGTGCCAGCAGCCCACGACAGGGGGCGGAAGAGACCCAGTACTTC
>TRBV6-5|NA|NA|TRBJ1-1
CASSFSDWGRSEAFF
TGTGCCAGCAGTTTCTCCGACTGGGGGAGGTCTGAAGCTTTCTTT
>TRBV4-1|TRBD1|NA|TRBJ1-2
CASSQVSLDRGRGYTF
TGCGCCAGCAGCCAAGTCTCCCTTGACAGGGGGCGCGGCTACACCTTC